The 30 T cell receptor beta chains given below trace back to one sample, sequenced in a study of neoadjuvant anti-PD-1 for oral cavity cancer. The time point is: after neoadjuvant nivolumab, at surgical resection. Clones were read by immunoSEQ multiplex PCR, and TCRdb kept only the in-frame ones, dropping some. The data contain around 37,000 clones, more than 35% of them singletons. This sample comprised tumor tissue, obtained after nivolumab (anti-PD-1) treatment. These receptors were collected from a person aged 35-79 years with oral cavity squamous cell carcinoma.

This clone was seen a handful of times. Here the CDR3 DNA reads TGTGCCAGCAGCTATGGACAGTCACATCAAGAGACCCAGTACTTC. Translated: CASSYGQSHQETQYF. The V and J genes are TRBV5-6 and TRBJ2-5; maybe TRBD1 (6 bases). V lost 3 bases and J 2 bases, leaving 14 bases between the germline ends. Germline loops: CDR1 SGHDT, CDR2 YYEEEE. The length of the CDR3 is 15 residues. Variable domain in full (rest from reference TRBV5-6 and TRBJ2-5): DAGVTQSPTHLIKTRGQQVTLRCSPKSGHDTVSWYQQALGQGPQFIFQYYEEEERQRGNFPDRFSGHQFPNYSSELNVNALLLGDSALYLCASSYGQSHQETQYFGPGTRLLVL.

This clone has a handful of counts. The chain links TRBV11-2 to TRBJ2-7; no firm D call. The V gene lost 2 bases and the J gene lost 6 bases, with 8 bases spanning the gap. CDR3 length: 12 amino acids. Germline V lookup: CDR1 SGHAT, CDR2 FQNNGV. The CDR3 sequence is CASSLLDGEQYF. CDR3 bases: TGTGCCAGCAGCTTACTGGACGGCGAGCAGTACTTC.

The chain joins TRBV7-2 to TRBJ2-2; no clear D gene. The CDR3 contains 11 residues. Germline V gene data show CDR1 as SGHTA and CDR2 as FQGNSA. V was shortened by 10 bases and J by 10 bases, with 13 bases between the two germline ends. CDR3 DNA sequence: TGTGCCACCTTATCCAGCCTGGAGCTGTTTTTT. Its protein product is CATLSSLELFF.

The genes are TRBV29-1 and TRBJ2-3, with 8 nucleotides matching TRBD2. This CDR3 has 16 amino acids. V trimming: 6 bases; J trimming: 3 bases; junction bases outside the gene matches: 14. Germline assignment: CDR1 SQVTM and CDR2 ANQGSEA. CDR3 residues: CSVATISGVLTDTQYF. CDR3 nucleotides: TGCAGCGTCGCCACTATTAGCGGGGTGCTAACAGATACGCAGTATTTT.

This clone appeared many times. The V gene is TRBV7-9, the J gene TRBJ2-2; TRBD1 matches at 7 bases. The germline V gene has CDR1 SEHNR and CDR2 FQNEAQ (reference sequence). Unmatched junction bases numbered 15, after V lost 11 bases and J lost 6 bases. The CDR3 has 15 residues. The CDR3 nucleotides are TGTGCCCTTCAAAGGGGACAGTCGGCAGCCGGGGAGCTGTTTTTT. Its protein is CALQRGQSAAGELFF.

The chain uses TRBV4-1 and TRBJ2-7; D unresolved. This CDR3 is 13 amino acids long. Germline V gene sequence: CDR1 MGHRA, CDR2 YSYEKL. The germline V and J ends were trimmed by 3 bases and 2 bases, with 8 bases remaining between them. The CDR3 spells CASSHQETYEQYF. As DNA, the CDR3 is TGCGCCAGCAGCCATCAGGAGACCTACGAGCAGTACTTC.

A note on this clone: The identical CDR3 is also encoded by other nucleotide sequences in the sample. V usage is TRBV9 and J usage is TRBJ2-7; 10 positions match TRBD1. The ends lost 4 bases at V and 6 bases at J; junction bases unmatched: 4. Per the germline V gene, CDR1 is SGDLS and CDR2 is YYNGEE. The CDR3 is 13 amino acids. This CDR3 is CASSPRDRGEQYF. As DNA, the CDR3 is TGTGCCAGCAGCCCTCGGGACAGGGGCGAGCAGTACTTC.

This clone appeared many times. The CDR3 region is CASSQEGANYGYTF. The CDR3, as DNA: TGTGCCAGCAGCCAAGAAGGAGCTAACTATGGCTACACCTTC. The chain is built from TRBV4-2 and TRBJ1-2, with unresolved D. Deletions cut 0 bases from V and 0 bases from J, with 5 bases between. The germline CDR1 and CDR2 sequences are LGHNA and YNFKEQ. This CDR3 is built from 14 residues.

In this sample, this clone turned up a few times. The chain links TRBV7-2 to TRBJ2-1, with 14 nucleotides matching TRBD2. Germline trimming cut 4 bases from V and 5 bases from J; bases unmatched to any gene: 10. Germline lookup yields CDR1 SGHTA and CDR2 FQGNSA. The CDR3 sequence is 18 residues long. CDR3 amino acids: CASSSDPGLAGANNEQFF. The DNA of the CDR3 is TGTGCCAGCAGCTCCGATCCGGGACTAGCGGGAGCTAACAATGAGCAGTTCTTC.

In its sample, this clone was seen once. This chain uses TRBV6-5 with TRBJ1-6, with no clear D. The CDR3 runs to 16 residues. Germline assignment: CDR1 MNHEY and CDR2 SVGAGI. V lost 3 bases and J lost 7, with 16 bases in between. The chain's CDR3 is CASSYYGIRPNSPLHF. The CDR3 DNA follows: TGTGCCAGCAGTTATTACGGAATTCGGCCGAATTCACCCCTCCACTTT.

V is TRBV2 and J is TRBJ1-2; D unclear. The germline V and J ends were trimmed by 1 base and 7 bases, with 7 bases remaining between them. Per germline, CDR1 SNHLY and CDR2 FYNNEI. This CDR3 region has 12 residues. CDR3 sequence: CASSEDSAGYTF. The CDR3 DNA reads as TGTGCCAGCAGTGAAGACAGTGCTGGCTACACCTTC.

The genes are TRBV6-6 and TRBJ1-1; TRBD1 matches at 8 bases. J was trimmed by 10 bases and V by 6 bases; bases with no gene match: 10. The CDR3 runs 13 residues. The germline CDR1 and CDR2 sequences are MNHNY and SVGAGI (reference sequence). This chain's CDR3 is CASRPDRARGAFF. DNA for the CDR3: TGTGCCAGCAGACCGGACAGGGCAAGGGGAGCTTTCTTT.

This clone was observed a few times. V gene TRBV10-3 combines with J gene TRBJ1-4; D is ambiguous. The CDR3 runs 11 residues. V gave up 6 bases and J gave up 8 bases, with 7 bases separating them. Germline lookup yields CDR1 ENHRY and CDR2 SYGVKD. The CDR3 loop is CAIRDGEKLFF. In DNA form, the CDR3 reads TGTGCCATCAGGGATGGAGAAAAACTGTTTTTT.

DNA of the CDR3: TGTGCCAGCAGCCGCGAGGGACCGGGCATTGGGGCCAACGTCCTGACTTTC. It is translated as CASSREGPGIGANVLTF. The rearrangement links TRBV7-9 to TRBJ2-6, with D perhaps being TRBD1 or TRBD2 (5 bases each). Deletions cut 5 bases from V and 3 bases from J, with 17 bases between. In germline, CDR1 is SEHNR, CDR2 FQNEAQ (reference sequence). The CDR3 extends over 17 amino acids.

The V and J genes are TRBV18 and TRBJ1-2; weak D call: TRBD1 (6 bases). The CDR3 totals 13 residues. Trimming cost V 3 bases and J 11 bases, with 16 bases left between them. Per germline, CDR1 KGHSH and CDR2 LQKENI. The CDR3 here is CASSPTDTGPYTF. CDR3 bases: TGTGCCAGCTCACCCACAGATACAGGGCCTTACACCTTC.

The chain is built from TRBV4-2 and TRBJ1-1; 9 nucleotides agree with TRBD1. The germline gives CDR1 LGHNA, CDR2 YNFKEQ. The CDR3 loop spans 16 amino acids. The J segment lost 3 bases and the V segment lost 1 base, leaving 6 bases of the junction unmatched. CDR3 sequence: CASSQAGYRGHTEAFF. CDR3 nucleotides: TGTGCCAGCAGCCAAGCCGGTTACAGGGGGCACACTGAAGCTTTCTTT.

This clone was recorded a few times. The chain links TRBV2 to TRBJ1-5, with D unresolved. The CDR3 consists of 15 residues. Germline V CDR1 and CDR2: SNHLY, FYNNEI. V lost 5 bases and J lost 0, with 11 bases in between. CDR3 loop: CASSLDWNSNQPQHF. The DNA for the CDR3 is TGTGCCAGCAGTCTTGACTGGAATAGCAATCAGCCCCAGCATTTT.

The V call is TRBV27, the J call TRBJ1-6; D ambiguous. Trimming took 6 bases from V and 6 from J, leaving 12 bases between them. The CDR3 runs to 14 residues. Germline assignment: CDR1 MNHEY and CDR2 SMNVEV (reference sequence). The CDR3 sequence is CASSPGRANSPLHF. Written as DNA, the CDR3 is TGTGCCAGCAGCCCAGGTAGGGCTAATTCACCCCTCCACTTT.

The J gene is TRBJ2-5, the V gene TRBV19; 11 nucleotides match TRBD1. The V and J ends lost 6 bases and 7 bases, in that order; junction bases with no gene match: 10. The CDR3 contains 15 residues. Germline V gives CDR1 LNHDA, CDR2 SQIVND (reference sequence). The CDR3 coding sequence is TGTGCCAGTAGGTCTAGGACAGGGGGCTCAGGGACCCAGTACTTC. It specifies CASRSRTGGSGTQYF.

The gene calls are TRBV7-9 and TRBJ1-4; a weak D match, TRBD1 (6 bases). Germline-derived CDR1 and CDR2 are SEHNR and FQNEAQ (reference sequence). V was cut by 4 bases and J by 5 bases, with 17 bases left in between. The CDR3 is made up of 16 amino acids. CDR3 in amino acids: CASSSNRGEMNEKLFF. The CDR3 bases are TGTGCCAGCAGCTCAAATAGGGGGGAAATGAATGAAAAACTGTTTTTT.

The chain uses TRBV7-8 and TRBJ2-7, with TRBD2 matching 9 bases. This CDR3 has 14 amino acids. Germline CDR1 SGHVS, CDR2 FQNEAQ. The trim removed 2 bases at V and 6 bases at J, leaving 5 bases unmatched. The DNA for the CDR3 is TGTGCCAGCAGCTTACAGGGACTAGCACGCGAGCAGTACTTC. Translating gives CASSLQGLAREQYF.

The CDR3 loop reads CASSPSGQWRNTIYF. The CDR3 DNA reads as TGTGCCAGCAGCCCCTCGGGACAGTGGCGAAACACCATATATTTT. V and J are TRBV27 and TRBJ1-3, with 7 bases matching TRBD1. Trimming at V came to 6 bases and at J to 5 bases, leaving 10 bases not matched to a gene. The CDR3 has 15 amino acids. Germline CDR1 MNHEY, CDR2 SMNVEV (reference sequence).

CDR3 protein: CASSVAGTSGTAYEQFF. CDR3 DNA sequence: TGTGCCAGCAGTGTAGCCGGGACTAGCGGGACTGCCTATGAGCAGTTCTTC. V is TRBV6-1 and J is TRBJ2-1; TRBD2 agrees at 13 bases. The CDR3 covers 17 residues. V was pared by 4 bases and J by 8 bases, with 11 bases of the junction left unmatched. The V gene's germline CDR1 is MNHNS and CDR2 SASEGT.

The genes are TRBV28 and TRBJ2-7; D is unclear. Trimming stripped 2 bases from V and 2 bases from J, with 7 bases between. The germline V gene has CDR1 MDHEN and CDR2 SYDVKM. The CDR3 consists of 13 residues. In nucleotides, the CDR3 is TGTGCCAGCAGTTTAGTCTCCCCCTACGAGCAGTACTTC. Translated, it gives CASSLVSPYEQYF. Complete variable domain (other parts from reference TRBV28 and TRBJ2-7): DVKVTQSSRYLVKRTGEKVFLECVQDMDHENMFWYRQDPGLGLRLIYFSYDVKMKEKGDIPEGYSVSREKKERFSLILESASTNQTSMYLCASSLVSPYEQYFGPGTRLTVT.

The chain links TRBV9 to TRBJ2-1; tentatively, D is TRBD1 or TRBD2 (5 bases each). This CDR3 has 17 residues. V was pared by 0 bases and J by 9 bases, with 22 bases between. The germline V gene has CDR1 SGDLS and CDR2 YYNGEE. The CDR3 spells CASSVAAGRGEQGEQFF. In DNA form, the CDR3 reads TGTGCCAGCAGCGTAGCCGCCGGTCGAGGGGAACAAGGTGAGCAGTTCTTC.

This clone was seen only once. This sequence joins TRBV5-1 and TRBJ2-3; D is unresolved. The V end was cut by 0 bases, the J end by 2 bases, with 4 bases between. Germline-derived CDR1 and CDR2 are SGHRS and YFSETQ. CDR3 size: 13 residues. CDR3 sequence: CASSLAFTDTQYF. DNA for the CDR3: TGCGCCAGCAGCTTGGCCTTCACAGATACGCAGTATTTT.

The rearrangement uses TRBV7-2 and TRBJ2-7, with 12 bases aligning to TRBD2. The CDR3 has 16 residues. Germline V gene sequence: CDR1 SGHTA, CDR2 FQGNSA. V lost 1 base to trimming and J lost 6 bases; unmatched junction nucleotides: 7. The CDR3 region has the DNA TGTGCCAGCAGCTTAGTTGTAGGACTAGCGGGGCGCGAGCAGTACTTC. Translation gives CASSLVVGLAGREQYF.

The rearrangement uses TRBV9 and TRBJ2-3, with 7 positions matching TRBD2. This CDR3 region has 16 residues. Germline V lookup: CDR1 SGDLS, CDR2 YYNGEE. Trimming took 0 bases from V and 2 from J; bases not matched to a gene: 6. The CDR3 DNA reads as TGTGCCAGCAGCGTAGAAGGCGGGGGAATCACAGATACGCAGTATTTT. Amino acids: CASSVEGGGITDTQYF.

V gene TRBV5-1 combines with J gene TRBJ1-2; D not certain. The CDR3 is 13 amino acids. Germline assignment: CDR1 SGHRS and CDR2 YFSETQ. Deletions cut 3 bases from V and 0 bases from J, with 6 bases between. The DNA for the CDR3 is TGCGCCAGCAGCTCAGAGCCTAACTATGGCTACACCTTC. Its protein product is CASSSEPNYGYTF.

This clone was counted only a few times. The chain employs TRBV15 and TRBJ1-1, with 7 bases that match TRBD1. This CDR3 is built from 15 residues. The germline gives CDR1 LNHNV, CDR2 YYDKDF (reference sequence). Trimming cost V 3 bases and J 0 bases; bases outside gene matches: 4. In DNA, the CDR3 is TGTGCCACCAGCAGTCGGACAGGCCTGAACACTGAAGCTTTCTTT. Translation gives CATSSRTGLNTEAFF.